These 16 T cell receptor beta chains came from one sample sequenced in a study of blood T cell repertoires in COVID-19. This table comes from immunoSEQ multiplex PCR, and its TCRdb copy is limited to in-frame clones, with some not included. The sample records roughly 200,000 clones, 65% to 85% being singletons. The source material was peripheral blood. The origin of the receptors is a woman aged 25 to 39 with COVID-19, enrolled during active disease.

The V call is TRBV30, the J call TRBJ2-7; D not certain. Germline V gene data show CDR1 as GTSNPN and CDR2 as SVGIG (reference sequence). There are 13 residues in the CDR3. Deletions cut 0 bases from V and 1 base from J, with 7 bases between. The CDR3 region has the DNA TGTGCCTGGAGTGTGTTGGCTTCCTACGAGCAGTACTTC. Its protein product is CAWSVLASYEQYF.

This clone was observed a single time. This chain connects TRBV6-4 to TRBJ1-1; D might be TRBD1 (6 bases). Germline V gene data show CDR1 as MRHNA and CDR2 as SNTAGT. V was cut by 6 bases and J by 1 base, with 15 bases left in between. The CDR3 covers 15 residues. This chain's CDR3 is CASSLHPGQNTEAFF. The CDR3 nucleotides read TGTGCCAGCAGCCTACACCCGGGACAGAACACTGAAGCTTTCTTT.

This clone was seen only a few times. CDR3 protein: CAWSRAGADLTEAFF. The CDR3 DNA reads as TGTGCCTGGAGTAGGGCAGGGGCAGACCTCACTGAAGCTTTCTTT. This chain joins TRBV30 and TRBJ1-1; TRBD1 might be the D (6 bases). The CDR3 spans 15 residues. The germline gives CDR1 GTSNPN, CDR2 SVGIG (reference sequence). V was cut by 2 bases and J by 4 bases, with 17 bases left in between.

The V gene is TRBV29-1, the J gene TRBJ2-1; D gene unclear. Germline assignment: CDR1 SQVTM and CDR2 ANQGSEA. The V end lost 7 bases, the J end lost 11 bases, and 12 bases lay between the germline ends. The CDR3 loop spans 10 amino acids. The CDR3 is CSGWWRQQFF. CDR3 nucleotide sequence: TGCAGCGGGTGGTGGCGGCAGCAGTTCTTC.

The genes are TRBV4-2 and TRBJ1-2; D not resolved. CDR1 LGHNA and CDR2 YNFKEQ come from the germline V gene. The CDR3 runs 13 residues. V lost 0 bases to trimming and J lost 7 bases, with 9 bases between them. The CDR3 region is CASSQDWEGGYTF. The CDR3 bases are TGTGCCAGCAGCCAAGACTGGGAGGGTGGCTACACCTTC.

The chain couples TRBV7-2 to TRBJ2-3; 13 bases agree with TRBD2. Unmatched junction bases numbered 7, after V lost 2 bases and J lost 2 bases. CDR3 length equals 18 residues. CDR1 is SGHTA, CDR2 FQGNSA, per germline. CDR3 amino acids: CASSLTRLAGGVTDTQYF. For the CDR3, the DNA is TGTGCCAGCAGCTTAACAAGACTAGCGGGGGGCGTCACAGATACGCAGTATTTT.

The chain joins TRBV13 to TRBJ2-1; 10 bases are a match to TRBD2. J lost 0 bases, V lost 5 bases, and 7 bases had no gene match. This CDR3 spans 17 amino acids. CDR1 and CDR2 (germline): PRHDT, FYEKMQ (reference sequence). CDR3 sequence: CASSARTSGISYNEQFF. The CDR3 region has the DNA TGTGCCAGCAGCGCTCGGACTAGCGGTATCTCCTACAATGAGCAGTTCTTC.

The J gene is TRBJ2-7, the V gene TRBV11-2, with TRBD1 matching over 7 bases. Germline values: CDR1 SGHAT, CDR2 FQNNGV. V lost 5 bases and J lost 3; bases outside the gene matches: 4. The CDR3 is 13 amino acids. For the CDR3, the DNA is TGTGCCAGCAGCGTAGGGGGCAGCTACGAGCAGTACTTC. It yields the protein CASSVGGSYEQYF.

The chain has TRBV4-2 and TRBJ1-2; 8 bases are shared with TRBD1. After removal of 1 base from V and 4 bases from J, the junction contained 8 bases not matched to a gene. This CDR3 comprises 16 residues. Germline CDR1 is LGHNA and CDR2 is YNFKEQ. Written as DNA, the CDR3 is TGTGCCAGCAGCCAAGCCGGGACAGGCTCCATCTATGGCTACACCTTC. It encodes CASSQAGTGSIYGYTF.

The chain joins TRBV13 to TRBJ2-1; 12 bases fit TRBD1. From germline, CDR1 is PRHDT and CDR2 FYEKMQ (reference sequence). The CDR3 spans 15 residues. Losses at the gene ends were 5 bases for V and 6 bases for J; bases not matched to a gene: 5. The CDR3 loop reads CASSQPGQGANEQFF. The CDR3 bases are TGTGCCAGCAGCCAACCGGGACAGGGGGCCAATGAGCAGTTCTTC.

The chain uses TRBV27 and TRBJ2-3; 8 nucleotides line up with TRBD1. V dropped 5 bases and J dropped 1; count of bases not matched to a gene: 14. This CDR3 has 18 amino acids. Germline V gives CDR1 MNHEY, CDR2 SMNVEV (reference sequence). Here the CDR3 reads CASSPAGQGLARTDTQYF. The CDR3 DNA is TGTGCCAGCAGTCCCGCCGGACAGGGCTTGGCTCGCACAGATACGCAGTATTTT.

This chain joins TRBV5-1 and TRBJ2-1; 9 bases match TRBD1. CDR3 length: 15 residues. After removal of 3 bases from V and 4 bases from J, the junction contained 5 bases not matched to a gene. Germline assignment: CDR1 SGHRS and CDR2 YFSETQ. The chain's CDR3 is CASSSPGTGYNEQFF. The CDR3 DNA reads as TGCGCCAGCAGCTCCCCCGGGACAGGGTACAATGAGCAGTTCTTC.

The rearrangement links TRBV27 to TRBJ2-3; no definite D call. V was pared by 10 bases and J by 3 bases, with 14 bases between. Germline V gene sequence: CDR1 MNHEY, CDR2 SMNVEV (reference sequence). The CDR3 length is 13 residues. CDR3 sequence: CATGDMGTDTQYF. The CDR3 nucleotides read TGTGCCACCGGAGATATGGGTACAGATACGCAGTATTTT.

The chain couples TRBV5-1 to TRBJ2-1; 11 positions agree with TRBD2. The CDR3 sequence is 15 residues long. Trimming at V came to 4 bases and at J to 3 bases, leaving 3 bases not matched to a gene. The germline V gene has CDR1 SGHRS and CDR2 YFSETQ. CDR3 in amino acids: CASSAGLADYNEQFF. For the CDR3, the DNA is TGCGCCAGCAGCGCGGGACTAGCGGACTACAATGAGCAGTTCTTC.

V usage is TRBV5-3 and J usage is TRBJ1-1, with unresolved D. TRBV5-3 is an ORF, and what it does is uncertain. Trimming removed 1 base from V and 6 bases from J, with 10 bases in between. The CDR3 runs to 13 residues. The CDR3 reads CARSLNREPEAFF. The DNA of the CDR3 is TGTGCCAGAAGCTTGAATAGGGAGCCTGAAGCTTTCTTT.

The chain is built from TRBV6-6 and TRBJ2-1; D is uncertain. CDR1 and CDR2 from the germline V gene are MNHNY and SVGAGI (reference sequence). This CDR3 comprises 10 residues. V gave up 10 bases and J gave up 4 bases, with 5 bases separating them. The CDR3 here is CATGYNEQFF. The CDR3, as DNA: TGTGCCACCGGGTACAATGAGCAGTTCTTC.